This T cell receptor beta chain emerged from a study of blood T cell repertoires in COVID-19. Study context: Material from acute and convalescent COVID-19 was sourced from the United States, Italy and Spain. PBMCs, B-cell-depleted T cells, or T cells provided the cDNA or gDNA that made up the material.

Per the original methods: Amplifying reference gene primers gave estimates of nucleated cell counts. Generated by immunoSEQ multiplex PCR, the TCRdb table keeps only in-frame clones and is missing some. Clone size and the V and J calls come from that table; the DNA yielded D and trimming. The sample lists about 160,000 clones, 80% to 90% occurring once. With 3 bases removed from V and 4 bases from J, the gap between germline ends came to 11 bases. Germline CDR1 and CDR2: MNHNS and SASEGT. The CDR3 is made up of 14 amino acids. Those enrolled in Seattle joined during active infection and were followed longitudinally afterward.

The specimen sequenced was peripheral blood. The source of this sequence is a young man with COVID-19, enrolled during active disease. The chain uses TRBV6-1 and TRBJ2-3, with D possibly being TRBD1 (6 bases). The chain's CDR3 is CASSDRGAPDTQYF. Here the CDR3 DNA reads TGTGCCAGCAGTGACAGGGGAGCCCCAGATACGCAGTATTTT.